Listed here is a single T cell receptor (beta chain). The antigen remains undetermined. Germline V gives CDR1 MNHEY, CDR2 SVGAGI. V shed 6 bases and J 2 bases; nucleotides not matched to a gene: 9. This CDR3 is 15 amino acids long. These data belong to a study of T cell responses to AZD1222 COVID-19 vaccine. The study's findings and limits: Repertoires were collected only later (after the peak T cell response had occurred). Recipients of AZD1222 seropositive at baseline numbered only 5 to 7. Donors in the cohort were predominantly white British and more often female, and clonal diversity was possibly underestimated.

Assay: immunoSEQ multiplex PCR; the TCRdb copy retains only in-frame clones and omits some. The profile shows 150,000 to 200,000 clones, 85% to 90% of them singletons. This TCR was recovered from an adult who received the MenACWY meningococcal vaccine as a control. This chain uses TRBV6-5 with TRBJ2-7; TRBD1 aligns across 8 bases. The source material was peripheral blood, sampled 28 days after the second dose of the MenACWY control vaccine. The CDR3 DNA reads as TGTGCCAGCAGCCCACAATTGACAGGGGCCTACGAGCAGTACTTC. Its protein is CASSPQLTGAYEQYF.